A single sample is the source of the 4 T cell receptor beta chains below, sequenced in a study of a mutant IDH1 vaccine in newly diagnosed glioma. Time point noted: baseline, week 1 (first vaccination visit). The treatment here: pre-vaccination baseline after standard-of-care therapy. Profiling relied on immunoSEQ multiplex PCR, and the TCRdb table lists in-frame clones only, not all of them. The data show about 16,000 clones, with about 95% seen just once and more than 3.5% held by the top ten. Sample: peripheral blood mononuclear cells (PBMCs), taken from a glioma patient treated with radiotherapy, temozolomide or both. Every receptor here comes from a woman aged 18-35 years with glioma. Some clones in this sample may be carry-over from other donors' samples.

This chain joins TRBV2 and TRBJ2-5; D possibly corresponds to TRBD1 (6 bases). Trimming cost V 8 bases and J 0 bases, with 10 bases left between them. CDR1 SNHLY and CDR2 FYNNEI come from the germline V gene. This CDR3 has 13 residues. The CDR3 nucleotides are TGTGCCAGCTCTCGACAGGACCAAGAGACCCAGTACTTC. The encoded protein is CASSRQDQETQYF.

V gene TRBV2 combines with J gene TRBJ1-6; 10 bases map to TRBD1. Germline loops: CDR1 SNHLY, CDR2 FYNNEI. This CDR3 contains 14 residues. V was clipped by 7 bases and J by 9 bases; unmatched bases: 6. DNA for the CDR3: TGTGCCAGCAATTTGGGACAGGGGCCTTCACCCCTCCACTTT. Protein product: CASNLGQGPSPLHF.

This sequence joins TRBV7-2 and TRBJ1-6; D gene unclear. The germline V and J ends were trimmed by 4 bases and 10 bases, with 11 bases remaining between them. The germline gives CDR1 SGHTA, CDR2 FQGNSA. The CDR3 sequence is 13 residues long. The CDR3 spells CASSSLFGSPLHF. CDR3 in DNA: TGTGCCAGCAGCTCTCTCTTCGGCTCACCCCTCCACTTT.

The chain couples TRBV7-8 to TRBJ1-2; no clear D gene. The length of the CDR3 is 11 residues. Germline V lookup: CDR1 SGHVS, CDR2 FQNEAQ. V gave up 4 bases and J gave up 2 bases, with 2 bases separating them. The CDR3 here is CASSSNYGYTF. In DNA, the CDR3 is TGTGCCAGCAGCTCGAACTATGGCTACACCTTC. Supplemented by reference TRBV7-8 and TRBJ1-2, the full variable domain reads GAGVSQSPRYKVAKRGQDVALRCDPISGHVSLFWYQQALGQGPEFLTYFQNEAQLDKSGLPSDRFFAERPEGSVSTLKIQRTQQEDSAVYLCASSSNYGYTFGSGTRLTVV.